Shown below are 7 T cell receptor beta chains from a single sample sequenced in a study of cytomegalovirus exposure and HLA in healthy donors. PCR employed 60 Vbeta and 13 Jbeta primers. This table comes from immunoSEQ multiplex PCR, and its TCRdb copy is limited to in-frame clones, with some not included. This table has 150,000 to 200,000 clones, about 90% appearing once. Source material: PBMCs. These receptor sequences come from a girl under three years old in good health and CMV-seronegative.

This rearrangement joins TRBV6-1 to TRBJ2-3, with 7 bases lining up with TRBD2. CDR3 length: 15 residues. V was clipped by 5 bases and J by 1 base; unmatched bases: 6. From germline, CDR1 is MNHNS and CDR2 SASEGT. The CDR3 nucleotides read TGTGCCAGCAGTCCCCGGGGGGTGCGCACAGATACGCAGTATTTT. This gives the protein CASSPRGVRTDTQYF.

The chain uses TRBV6-6 and TRBJ2-7, with 7 nucleotides matching TRBD2. CDR1 is MNHNY and CDR2 is SVGAGI in the germline V gene (reference sequence). The CDR3 sequence is 15 residues long. J was trimmed by 5 bases and V by 5 bases; bases with no gene match: 12. The CDR3 coding sequence is TGTGCCAGCAGTCCCTTTTTCGGGGAGGGCAACGAGCAGTACTTC. Encoded protein: CASSPFFGEGNEQYF.

The genes are TRBV12-5 and TRBJ2-7; 11 bases line up with TRBD2. The CDR3 extends over 17 amino acids. The germline V gene encodes CDR1 LGHNT and CDR2 FRNRAP. Trimming cost V 5 bases and J 6 bases; bases outside gene matches: 15. CDR3 region: CASGPRTSGSSGVEQYF. The CDR3, as DNA: TGTGCTAGTGGTCCCCGGACTAGCGGGTCGTCGGGGGTCGAGCAGTACTTC.

This clone was counted a single time. This rearrangement joins TRBV12-5 to TRBJ2-3, with D perhaps matching TRBD2 (5 bases). Deletions cut 6 bases from V and 2 bases from J, with 18 bases between. CDR3 length: 16 amino acids. Germline V lookup: CDR1 LGHNT, CDR2 FRNRAP. The CDR3 here is CASGGSQLGFTDTQYF. CDR3 in DNA: TGTGCTAGTGGCGGTAGCCAACTAGGCTTCACAGATACGCAGTATTTT.

J is TRBJ2-2 and V is TRBV27; D gene unclear. Germline loops: CDR1 MNHEY, CDR2 SMNVEV (reference sequence). This CDR3 has 13 residues. Deletions cut 4 bases from V and 6 bases from J, with 9 bases between. DNA of the CDR3: TGTGCCAGCAGTTACCAGGATTCCGGGGAGCTGTTTTTT. This codes for CASSYQDSGELFF.

V usage is TRBV10-3 and J usage is TRBJ1-2, with 10 bases aligning to TRBD1. This CDR3 contains 18 residues. Losses at the gene ends were 7 bases for V and 2 bases for J; bases not matched to a gene: 16. The germline gives CDR1 ENHRY, CDR2 SYGVKD. The CDR3 DNA reads TGTGCCATCACTGACCACCGCGACAGGGGGCGGATCAACTATGGCTACACCTTC. Translated: CAITDHRDRGRINYGYTF.

The rearrangement uses TRBV7-2 and TRBJ1-3; the D is unclear. This CDR3 is built from 15 residues. Trimming took off 3 bases at V and 3 bases at J, with 12 bases between the two ends. Germline V lookup: CDR1 SGHTA, CDR2 FQGNSA. The CDR3 here is CASSFLYGGGNTIYF. The CDR3 nucleotides read TGTGCCAGCAGCTTTCTGTACGGCGGTGGAAACACCATATATTTT.